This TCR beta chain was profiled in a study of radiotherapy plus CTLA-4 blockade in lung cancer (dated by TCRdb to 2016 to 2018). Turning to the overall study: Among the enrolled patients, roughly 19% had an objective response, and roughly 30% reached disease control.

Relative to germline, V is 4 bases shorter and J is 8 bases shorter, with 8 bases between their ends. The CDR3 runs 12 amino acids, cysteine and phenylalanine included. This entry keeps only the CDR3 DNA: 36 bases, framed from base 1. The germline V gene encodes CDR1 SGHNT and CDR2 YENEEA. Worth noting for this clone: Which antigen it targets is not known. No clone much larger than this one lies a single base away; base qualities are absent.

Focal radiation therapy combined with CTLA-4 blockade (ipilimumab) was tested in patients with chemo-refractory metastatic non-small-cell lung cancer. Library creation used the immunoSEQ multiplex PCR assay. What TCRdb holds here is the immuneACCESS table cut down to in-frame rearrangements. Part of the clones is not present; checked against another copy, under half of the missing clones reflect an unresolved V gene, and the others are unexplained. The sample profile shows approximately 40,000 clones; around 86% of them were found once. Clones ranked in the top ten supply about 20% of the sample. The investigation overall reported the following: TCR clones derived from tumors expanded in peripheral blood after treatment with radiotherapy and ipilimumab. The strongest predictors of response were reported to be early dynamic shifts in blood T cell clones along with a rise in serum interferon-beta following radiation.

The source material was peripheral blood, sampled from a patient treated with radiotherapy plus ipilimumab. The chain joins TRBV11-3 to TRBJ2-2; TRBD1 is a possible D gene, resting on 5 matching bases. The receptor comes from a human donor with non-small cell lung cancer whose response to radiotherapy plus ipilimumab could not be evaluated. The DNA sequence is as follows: TGTGCCAGCAGCTGGGGCCGAGGGGAGCTGTTTTTT. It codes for CASSWGRGELFF.